Reported below is one TCR beta chain. The antigen is unknown. These data originate in a study of T cell repertoires in cytomegalovirus infection. TCRdb re-called the reads with MiXCR, one entry per CDR3 protein. In the table there are 900,000 to 950,000 distinct CDR3 sequences, about 33% of which are singletons. This CDR3 is 15 amino acids long. Germline assignment: CDR1 MNHNY and CDR2 SVGAGI (reference sequence). The junction had 6 bases not matched to a gene; V was cut back by 7 bases and J by 2 bases. J is TRBJ1-3 and V is TRBV6-6; TRBD1 matches at 9 bases. Sequencing was performed on cultured CD8+ T cells from PBMCs, taken from culture after CMV antigen stimulation. This receptor was obtained from a human donor in good health (CMV status not recorded). Some clones in this sample may be carry-over from other donors' samples. Written as DNA, the CDR3 is TGTGCCAGCAATTCCCGGGACAGGGCTGGAAACACCATATATTTT. Protein: CASNSRDRAGNTIYF.